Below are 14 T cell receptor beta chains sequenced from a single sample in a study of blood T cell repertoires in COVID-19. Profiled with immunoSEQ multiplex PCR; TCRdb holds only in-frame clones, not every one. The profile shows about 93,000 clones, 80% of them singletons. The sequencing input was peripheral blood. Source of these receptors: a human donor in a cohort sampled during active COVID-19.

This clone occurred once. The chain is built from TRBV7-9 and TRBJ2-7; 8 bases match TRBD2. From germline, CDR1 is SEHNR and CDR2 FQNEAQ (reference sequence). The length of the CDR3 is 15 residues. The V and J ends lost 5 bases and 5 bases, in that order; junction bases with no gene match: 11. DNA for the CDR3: TGTGCCAGCAGCCTCGACGGGACTAGTCGGAACGAGCAGTACTTC. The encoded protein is CASSLDGTSRNEQYF.

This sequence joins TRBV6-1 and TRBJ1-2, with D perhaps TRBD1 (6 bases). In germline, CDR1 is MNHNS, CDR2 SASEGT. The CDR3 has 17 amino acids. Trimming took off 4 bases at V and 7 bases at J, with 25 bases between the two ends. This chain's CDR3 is CASSGADLDSSHLGYTF. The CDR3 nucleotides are TGTGCCAGCAGTGGGGCCGACCTGGACAGTTCCCATCTTGGCTACACCTTC.

The CDR3 is CASSRGQGAKNEQFF. The CDR3 coding sequence is TGTGCCAGCAGCCGAGGACAGGGGGCTAAGAATGAGCAGTTCTTC. This chain uses TRBV3-1 (or the pseudogene TRBV3-2) with TRBJ2-1; TRBD1 matches 11 bases. Germline CDR1 LGHDT, CDR2 YNNKEL (reference sequence). This CDR3 has 15 residues. Losses at the gene ends were 4 bases for V and 7 bases for J; bases not matched to a gene: 6.

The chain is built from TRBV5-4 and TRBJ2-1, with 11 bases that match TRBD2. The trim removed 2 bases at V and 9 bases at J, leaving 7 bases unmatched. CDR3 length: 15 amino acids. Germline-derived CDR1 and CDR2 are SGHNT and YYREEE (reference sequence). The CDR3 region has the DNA TGTGCCAGCAGCTTATTAGCGGGGGGGGAGGGTGAGCAGTTCTTC. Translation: CASSLLAGGEGEQFF.

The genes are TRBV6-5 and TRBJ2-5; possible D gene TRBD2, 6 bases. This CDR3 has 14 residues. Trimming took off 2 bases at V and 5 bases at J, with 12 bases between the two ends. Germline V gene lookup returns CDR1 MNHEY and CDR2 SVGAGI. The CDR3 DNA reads TGTGCCAGCAGTTACGGGGGGAGAGGTGAGACCCAGTACTTC. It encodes CASSYGGRGETQYF.

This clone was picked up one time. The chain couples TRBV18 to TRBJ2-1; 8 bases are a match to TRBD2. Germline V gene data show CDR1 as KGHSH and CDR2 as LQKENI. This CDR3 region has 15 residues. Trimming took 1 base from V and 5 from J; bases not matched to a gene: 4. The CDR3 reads CASSPRREGDNEQFF. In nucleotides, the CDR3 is TGTGCCAGCTCACCACGACGGGAGGGCGACAATGAGCAGTTCTTC.

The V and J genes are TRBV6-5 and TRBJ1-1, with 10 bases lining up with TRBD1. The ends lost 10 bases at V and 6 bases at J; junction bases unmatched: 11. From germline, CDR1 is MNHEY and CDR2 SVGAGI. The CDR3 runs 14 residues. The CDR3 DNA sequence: TGTGCCACCGACCGGGACAGGGGTTTCGCTGAAGCTTTCTTT. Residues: CATDRDRGFAEAFF.

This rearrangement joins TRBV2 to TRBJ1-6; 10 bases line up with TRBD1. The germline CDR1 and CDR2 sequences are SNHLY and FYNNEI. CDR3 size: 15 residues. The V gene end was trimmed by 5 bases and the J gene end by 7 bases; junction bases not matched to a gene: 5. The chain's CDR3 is CASSRGQGKNSPLHF. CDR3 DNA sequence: TGTGCCAGCAGTAGGGGACAGGGGAAGAATTCACCCCTCCACTTT.

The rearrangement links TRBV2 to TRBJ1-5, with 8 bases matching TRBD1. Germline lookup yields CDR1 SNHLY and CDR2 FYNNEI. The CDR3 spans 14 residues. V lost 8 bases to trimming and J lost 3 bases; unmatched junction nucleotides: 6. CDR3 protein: CASHRGVYNQPQHF. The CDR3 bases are TGTGCCAGCCACAGGGGGGTCTACAATCAGCCCCAGCATTTT.

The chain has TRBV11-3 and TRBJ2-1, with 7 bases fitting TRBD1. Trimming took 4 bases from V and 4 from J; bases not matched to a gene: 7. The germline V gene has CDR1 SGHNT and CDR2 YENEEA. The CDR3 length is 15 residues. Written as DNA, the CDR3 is TGTGCCAGCAGCTCCCGGGACAGCTTTTACAATGAGCAGTTCTTC. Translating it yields CASSSRDSFYNEQFF.

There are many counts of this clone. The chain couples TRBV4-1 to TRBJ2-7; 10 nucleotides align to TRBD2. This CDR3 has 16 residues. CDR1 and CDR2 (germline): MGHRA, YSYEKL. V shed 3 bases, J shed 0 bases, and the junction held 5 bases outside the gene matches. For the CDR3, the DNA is TGCGCCAGCAGCCAGAGGCAGCGGGAGGGCTCCTACGAGCAGTACTTC. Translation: CASSQRQREGSYEQYF.

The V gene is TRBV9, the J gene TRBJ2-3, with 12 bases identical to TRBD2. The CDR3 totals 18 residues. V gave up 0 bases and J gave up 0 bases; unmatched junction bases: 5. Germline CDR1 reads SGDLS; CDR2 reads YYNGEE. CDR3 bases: TGTGCCAGCAGCGTAGGTGGGACTAGCGGGTCTAGCACAGATACGCAGTATTTT. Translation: CASSVGGTSGSSTDTQYF. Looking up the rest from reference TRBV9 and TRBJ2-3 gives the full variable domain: DSGVTQTPKHLITATGQRVTLRCSPRSGDLSVYWYQQSLDQGLQFLIQYYNGEERAKGNILERFSAQQFPDLHSELNLSSLELGDSALYFCASSVGGTSGSSTDTQYFGPGTRLTVL.

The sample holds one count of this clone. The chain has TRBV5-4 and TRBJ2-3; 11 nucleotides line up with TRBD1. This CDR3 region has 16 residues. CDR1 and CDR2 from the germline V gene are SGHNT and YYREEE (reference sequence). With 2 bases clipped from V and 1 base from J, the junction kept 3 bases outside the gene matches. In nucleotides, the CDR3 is TGTGCCAGCAGCTTCGGACAGGGGGCCCGCACAGATACGCAGTATTTT. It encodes CASSFGQGARTDTQYF.

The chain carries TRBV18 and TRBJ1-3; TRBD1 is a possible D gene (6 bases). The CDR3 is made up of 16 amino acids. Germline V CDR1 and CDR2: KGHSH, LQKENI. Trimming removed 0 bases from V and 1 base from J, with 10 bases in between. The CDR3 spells CASSPPQGRSGNTIYF. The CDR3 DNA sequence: TGTGCCAGCTCACCACCGCAGGGGAGATCTGGAAACACCATATATTTT. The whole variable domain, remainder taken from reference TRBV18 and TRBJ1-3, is NAGVMQNPRHLVRRRGQEARLRCSPMKGHSHVYWYRQLPEEGLKFMVYLQKENIIDESGMPKERFSAEFPKEGPSILRIQQVVRGDSAAYFCASSPPQGRSGNTIYFGEGSWLTVV.